This passage covers 19 T cell receptor beta chains from one sample sequenced in a study of blood T cell repertoires in COVID-19. The data were produced by immunoSEQ multiplex PCR, yet TCRdb's version contains in-frame clones alone and is incomplete. The sample lists about 63,000 clones; roughly nine tenths were seen once. Source material: peripheral blood. All receptors derive from a woman aged 80 or over with acute or convalescent COVID-19.

This clone occurred once. The V gene is TRBV4-2, the J gene TRBJ2-1, with TRBD2 identical over 11 bases. The CDR3 has 19 residues. V was clipped by 0 bases and J by 0 bases; unmatched bases: 7. CDR1 LGHNA and CDR2 YNFKEQ come from the germline V gene. The CDR3: CASSQERTSGLSSYNEQFF. In DNA, the CDR3 is TGTGCCAGCAGCCAAGAACGGACTAGCGGGCTAAGCTCCTACAATGAGCAGTTCTTC.

The rearrangement links TRBV12-3 or TRBV12-4 to TRBJ2-5; D is unresolved. The V end lost 4 bases, the J end lost 4 bases, and 10 bases lay between the germline ends. CDR3 length: 13 residues. The CDR3 sequence: CASSSLAVETQYF. CDR3 nucleotides: TGTGCCAGCAGTTCCTTGGCGGTAGAGACCCAGTACTTC.

This clone is a singleton in its sample. The chain uses TRBV28 and TRBJ1-5; TRBD1 matches at 7 bases. CDR3 length equals 14 residues. The ends lost 6 bases at V and 3 bases at J; junction bases unmatched: 5. Germline-derived CDR1 and CDR2 are MDHEN and SYDVKM. Here the CDR3 DNA reads TGTGCCAGCAGGCCCGGACAGGTCAATCAGCCCCAGCATTTT. Translating gives CASRPGQVNQPQHF.

By proportion, this clone is medium-sized. The chain employs TRBV7-3 and TRBJ1-1, with no clear D. The V end lost 7 bases, the J end lost 1 base, and 10 bases lay between the germline ends. Germline CDR1 is SGHTA and CDR2 is FQGTGA. This CDR3 region has 13 residues. The CDR3 loop is CASTLGGNTEAFF. The CDR3 coding sequence is TGTGCCAGCACCCTAGGAGGGAACACTGAAGCTTTCTTT. The entire variable domain, with the rest obtained from reference TRBV7-3 and TRBJ1-1, is as follows: GAGVSQTPSNKVTEKGKYVELRCDPISGHTALYWYRQSLGQGPEFLIYFQGTGAADDSGLPNDRFFAVRPEGSVSTLKIQRTERGDSAVYLCASTLGGNTEAFFGQGTRLTVV.

This clone occurred once. V and J are TRBV11-2 and TRBJ1-4, with D unclear. Germline V gene sequence: CDR1 SGHAT, CDR2 FQNNGV. The ends were cut back, 5 bases at V and 6 bases at J, with 16 bases in the middle. This CDR3 is 15 amino acids long. The CDR3 nucleotides read TGTGCCAGCAGCAATCGGTTGCCTAGGTATGAAAAACTGTTTTTT. It specifies CASSNRLPRYEKLFF.

The chain recombines TRBV7-2 with TRBJ1-1, with TRBD1 identical over 9 bases. J was trimmed by 6 bases and V by 5 bases; bases with no gene match: 10. This CDR3 contains 15 residues. From germline, CDR1 is SGHTA and CDR2 FQGNSA. DNA for the CDR3: TGTGCCAGCAGCCCCTGGACAGGGGCAGGTTCTGAAGCTTTCTTT. It is translated as CASSPWTGAGSEAFF.

The V and J genes are TRBV18 and TRBJ1-6, with 7 bases fitting TRBD1. The germline V gene has CDR1 KGHSH and CDR2 LQKENI. With V trimmed by 4 bases and J by 5 bases, 2 bases remained unmatched. This CDR3 comprises 14 residues. The CDR3 nucleotides are TGTGCCAGCTCACGGGGACAGAATAATTCACCCCTCCACTTT. This encodes CASSRGQNNSPLHF.

V and J are TRBV5-1 and TRBJ1-2; D may be TRBD1 (6 bases). Germline lookup yields CDR1 SGHRS and CDR2 YFSETQ. Trimming left V 4 bases short and J 8 bases short, with 21 bases between. The CDR3 loop spans 15 amino acids. CDR3 DNA sequence: TGCGCCAGCAGCACGCCTCAGGGGCCCCTGGGGGGCTACACCTTC. Its protein product is CASSTPQGPLGGYTF.

The chain links TRBV6-5 to TRBJ2-7; TRBD2 matches at 7 bases. J gave up 5 bases and V 5 bases, and 9 bases lay outside the gene matches. Germline V lookup: CDR1 MNHEY, CDR2 SVGAGI. CDR3 size: 14 residues. The CDR3 DNA reads TGTGCCAGCAGTATAACGGGAGGATTCAACGAGCAGTACTTC. Translation: CASSITGGFNEQYF.

The V and J genes are TRBV28 and TRBJ2-5; no clear D gene. CDR1 and CDR2 from the germline V gene are MDHEN and SYDVKM. The CDR3 loop spans 11 amino acids. V dropped 2 bases and J dropped 5 bases, with 3 bases sitting between them. The CDR3 sequence: CASSLGETQYF. CDR3 in DNA: TGTGCCAGCAGTTTAGGCGAGACCCAGTACTTC.

Only one count was recorded for this clone. The chain combines TRBV11-3 with TRBJ2-1, with 9 nucleotides matching TRBD2. The V gene end was trimmed by 5 bases and the J gene end by 6 bases; junction bases not matched to a gene: 5. Germline lookup yields CDR1 SGHNT and CDR2 YENEEA. This CDR3 region has 14 residues. CDR3 nucleotide sequence: TGTGCCAGCAGCCCAGTAGCGGGGGCCAATGAGCAGTTCTTC. This gives the protein CASSPVAGANEQFF.

This clone was recorded only once. The chain has TRBV29-1 and TRBJ1-2; D is unresolved. Germline V lookup: CDR1 SQVTM, CDR2 ANQGSEA. CDR3 length equals 12 residues. Trimming shortened V by 3 bases and J by 2 bases, and 7 bases separated the two germline ends. The CDR3 loop reads CSVDVQNYGYTF. CDR3 nucleotides: TGCAGCGTTGATGTACAGAACTATGGCTACACCTTC.

The chain links TRBV21-1 to TRBJ2-2; the table's D call TRBD1 went unverified against the DNA. TRBV21-1 is designated a pseudogene. The CDR3 sequence is 16 residues long. CDR3 nucleotide sequence: TGTGCCAGCAGCAAAAGCAGACAGTGGTGGACCGGGGAGCTGTTTTTT. Translation gives CASSKSRQWWTGELFF.

The chain employs TRBV27 and TRBJ1-6, with no clear D. The CDR3 is 18 amino acids. Trimming removed 2 bases from V and 0 bases from J, with 14 bases in between. Germline CDR1 MNHEY, CDR2 SMNVEV (reference sequence). In nucleotides, the CDR3 is TGTGCCAGCAGTTTAATGTTTAGGAGGGTCTCCTATAATTCACCCCTCCACTTT. Its translation is CASSLMFRRVSYNSPLHF.

This chain uses TRBV29-1 with TRBJ1-1, with no clear D. Germline-derived CDR1 and CDR2 are SQVTM and ANQGSEA. This CDR3 comprises 15 residues. Deletions cut 4 bases from V and 4 bases from J, with 19 bases between. For the CDR3, the DNA is TGCAGCGTTGTTAGGGCGAGGGATGGGAGCACTGAAGCTTTCTTT. This encodes CSVVRARDGSTEAFF.

This clone was seen a few times. The DNA of the CDR3 is TGTGCCAGCAGCCTACAGAACAGGGTCTCGGATGAGCAGTTCTTC. Translation: CASSLQNRVSDEQFF. This chain connects TRBV9 to TRBJ2-1; TRBD1 is a possible D gene (6 bases). Germline CDR1 SGDLS, CDR2 YYNGEE. The CDR3 runs to 15 residues. V lost 4 bases, J lost 8 bases, and 19 bases lay in between. Together with reference TRBV9 and TRBJ2-1, the CDR3 gives the full variable domain: DSGVTQTPKHLITATGQRVTLRCSPRSGDLSVYWYQQSLDQGLQFLIQYYNGEERAKGNILERFSAQQFPDLHSELNLSSLELGDSALYFCASSLQNRVSDEQFFGPGTRLTVL.

The V and J genes are TRBV5-1 and TRBJ2-2; 8 nucleotides align to TRBD2. V was clipped by 0 bases and J by 6 bases; unmatched bases: 4. The CDR3 runs 15 residues. The germline gives CDR1 SGHRS, CDR2 YFSETQ. The CDR3 loop is CASSLASGSAGELFF. As DNA, the CDR3 is TGCGCCAGCAGCTTGGCCAGCGGGAGCGCCGGGGAGCTGTTTTTT.

As concerns this clone: The same CDR3 also results from other DNA sequences found in this sample. V and J are TRBV5-1 and TRBJ1-5; 8 nucleotides match TRBD1. The CDR3 is 13 amino acids. Trimming took 4 bases from V and 5 from J; bases not matched to a gene: 2. Germline V lookup: CDR1 SGHRS, CDR2 YFSETQ. CDR3 bases: TGCGCCAGCAGCCCGACAGGGGATCAGCCCCAGCATTTT. Translated, it gives CASSPTGDQPQHF.

As concerns this clone: A junction boundary mismatches the germline segment, possibly from a read error. V and J are TRBV7-3 and TRBJ2-1, with a possible D match to TRBD2 (5 bases). Germline CDR1 and CDR2: SGHTA and FQGTGA. The CDR3 has 14 residues. Here the CDR3 DNA reads TGTGCCAGCAGCATAACCGGGATTGGGGATGAGCAGTTCTTC. It is translated as CASSITGIGDEQFF.